These 11 T cell receptor beta chains came from one sample sequenced in a study of shared clonotypes between healthy human individuals. Measured with immunoSEQ multiplex PCR; TCRdb has only the in-frame clones, and not every one. The repertoire holds roughly 530,000 clones, with almost 97% as singletons. The sequenced material came from naive CD4+ T cells sorted from blood. Subset indicated: CD45RA+ positively selected. The receptors here all came from a woman in her twenties or thirties in good health.

The chain links TRBV19 to TRBJ2-6; D is uncertain. V was pared by 4 bases and J by 1 base, with 8 bases between. Germline V gene sequence: CDR1 LNHDA, CDR2 SQIVND (reference sequence). CDR3 length: 15 amino acids. The CDR3 here is CASSTLISGANVLTF. The DNA of the CDR3 is TGTGCCAGTAGTACCCTTATATCTGGGGCCAACGTCCTGACTTTC.

The rearrangement uses TRBV5-1 and TRBJ2-2; D is unclear. The CDR3 consists of 14 residues. The germline gives CDR1 SGHRS, CDR2 YFSETQ. V was shortened by 2 bases and J by 4 bases, with 9 bases between the two germline ends. In DNA, the CDR3 is TGCGCCAGCAGCTTCACCACCTCCACCGGGGAGCTGTTTTTT. Its protein is CASSFTTSTGELFF.

The chain links TRBV5-4 to TRBJ1-1, with TRBD1 matching over 7 bases. Unmatched junction bases numbered 3, after V lost 3 bases and J lost 1 base. This CDR3 has 14 residues. Germline V gene lookup returns CDR1 SGHNT and CDR2 YYREEE (reference sequence). The CDR3 sequence: CASSSDRENTEAFF. CDR3 coding DNA: TGTGCCAGCAGCTCCGACAGGGAGAACACTGAAGCTTTCTTT. Looking up the rest from reference TRBV5-4 and TRBJ1-1 gives the full variable domain: ETGVTQSPTHLIKTRGQQVTLRCSSQSGHNTVSWYQQALGQGPQFIFQYYREEENGRGNFPPRFSGLQFPNYSSELNVNALELDDSALYLCASSSDRENTEAFFGQGTRLTVV.

V and J are TRBV5-5 and TRBJ1-1; maybe TRBD1 (5 bases). CDR3 length: 16 residues. V was cut by 4 bases and J by 4 bases, with 20 bases left in between. Germline CDR1 SGHKS, CDR2 YYEKEE (reference sequence). The DNA of the CDR3 is TGTGCCAGCAGCCAAGGTGGGATTGTCAGGGTCACTGAAGCTTTCTTT. Protein sequence: CASSQGGIVRVTEAFF.

The chain uses TRBV18 and TRBJ2-1; 11 nucleotides align to TRBD2. Germline V CDR1 and CDR2: KGHSH, LQKENI. V dropped 4 bases and J dropped 9; count of bases not matched to a gene: 8. The CDR3 sequence is 15 residues long. In nucleotides, the CDR3 is TGTGCCAGCTCACTGGGACTAGCGGAGGGGGTTGAGCAGTTCTTC. Translated: CASSLGLAEGVEQFF. The full variable domain, its missing parts supplied by reference TRBV18 and TRBJ2-1, is NAGVMQNPRHLVRRRGQEARLRCSPMKGHSHVYWYRQLPEEGLKFMVYLQKENIIDESGMPKERFSAEFPKEGPSILRIQQVVRGDSAAYFCASSLGLAEGVEQFFGPGTRLTVL.

V usage is TRBV29-1 and J usage is TRBJ2-7; D is perhaps TRBD1 (6 bases). The CDR3 runs to 14 residues. Germline V gives CDR1 SQVTM, CDR2 ANQGSEA. The germline V and J ends were trimmed by 4 bases and 2 bases, with 15 bases remaining between them. Here the CDR3 DNA reads TGCAGCGTTGTAGTGGCAGGGGTCCCCTACGAGCAGTACTTC. Amino acid sequence: CSVVVAGVPYEQYF.

This clone was seen just once. The sample contains more than one DNA sequence encoding this CDR3. This chain joins TRBV2 and TRBJ2-7; 7 nucleotides agree with TRBD1. From germline, CDR1 is SNHLY and CDR2 FYNNEI. This CDR3 has 12 residues. V gave up 6 bases and J gave up 3 bases; unmatched junction bases: 2. CDR3 sequence reads: CASRRDSYEQYF. The CDR3 DNA is TGTGCCAGCAGGAGGGACAGCTACGAGCAGTACTTC.

V gene TRBV7-2 combines with J gene TRBJ1-3; D is unresolved. Trimming took off 5 bases at V and 4 bases at J, with 15 bases between the two ends. Germline V gene sequence: CDR1 SGHTA, CDR2 FQGNSA. The CDR3 runs 15 residues. CDR3 in DNA: TGTGCCAGCAGCCCTACAGCGTCTTCCGGAAACACCATATATTTT. Translating gives CASSPTASSGNTIYF.

The rearrangement uses TRBV7-6 and TRBJ2-1; 8 nucleotides match TRBD1. Germline V CDR1 and CDR2: SGHVS, FNYEAQ. V dropped 1 base and J dropped 8; count of bases not matched to a gene: 1. The CDR3 has 13 amino acids. The CDR3 DNA sequence: TGTGCCAGCAGCTTAGGGACAGGGTATGAGCAGTTCTTC. Protein product: CASSLGTGYEQFF.

V gene TRBV15 combines with J gene TRBJ2-6; no clear D gene. The germline CDR1 and CDR2 sequences are LNHNV and YYDKDF (reference sequence). The CDR3 is made up of 16 amino acids. Trimming shortened V by 0 bases and J by 2 bases, and 8 bases separated the two germline ends. The CDR3 DNA follows: TGTGCCACCAGCAGAGATCAAGTGCCTGGGGCCAACGTCCTGACTTTC. Protein: CATSRDQVPGANVLTF.

The chain links TRBV28 to TRBJ1-2, with D possibly TRBD1 on 5 matching bases. Deletions cut 2 bases from V and 7 bases from J, with 11 bases between. CDR1 and CDR2 from the germline V gene are MDHEN and SYDVKM. The CDR3 length is 13 residues. In DNA form, the CDR3 reads TGTGCCAGCAGTTTAGGGACGCGAACTGGCTACACCTTC. Encoded protein: CASSLGTRTGYTF.